The rows below give T cell receptor beta chains drawn from one sample of a study of OX40 agonist ivuxolimab in advanced cancers. Clones were read by immunoSEQ multiplex PCR, and TCRdb kept only the in-frame ones, dropping some. This table has roughly 59,000 clones, 81% appearing once. The sample here was CD4+ or CD8+ T cells sorted from blood, taken in a trial of the OX40 agonist ivuxolimab. The receptors originated from an adult with an advanced solid tumor such as melanoma, head and neck, liver or kidney cancer. CDR3s leave out the opening cysteine and the closing phenylalanine or tryptophan.

j_call v_call cdr3_aa
TRBJ2-2 TRBV11-2 ASSLGEREELF
TRBJ2-7 TRBV19 ATLGQGAVN
TRBJ2-2 TRBV7-7 ASSPTGANTGELF
TRBJ2-7 TRBV13 ASSLTGREQY
TRBJ2-7 TRBV5-1 ASSLWRSSYEQY
TRBJ2-1 TRBV19 ASSIGARGNEQF
TRBJ2-6 TRBV5-5 ASSLGYSTFSGANVLT
TRBJ2-7 TRBV5-4 ASSLAAQGRPYEQY
TRBJ2-2 TRBV5-6 ASSLGQYTGELF
TRBJ2-1 TRBV5-4 ASSPGTSGYNEQF
TRBJ1-1 TRBV19 ASSISLDGNTEAF
TRBJ1-5 TRBV6-5 ASSPANSNQPQH
TRBJ2-5 TRBV7-2 ASSRGGLETQY
TRBJ1-2 TRBV21-1 ASSKGPGQNYGYT
TRBJ1-1 TRBV18 ASSGALLNTEAF
TRBJ1-2 TRBV25-1 ASSPPVGYGYT
TRBJ2-1 TRBV6-1 ASIREGTAYNEQF
TRBJ1-1 TRBV5-6 ASSYQGNTEAF
TRBJ2-7 TRBV7-6 ASSPGSVGEQY
TRBJ1-3 TRBV4-2 ASSQTQGISGNTIY
TRBJ1-5 TRBV6-1 ASRETGIRQPQH
TRBJ2-5 TRBV5-1 ASSLGRGQETQY
TRBJ2-3 TRBV23-1 ASSQSEGTGGSDTQY
TRBJ1-5 TRBV15 ATSRDPSGDQPQH
TRBJ1-4 TRBV30 AWSLGTAGEKLF
TRBJ1-3 TRBV5-1 ASSLEVTGNTIY
TRBJ2-5 TRBV11-2 ASSLGQGAETQY
TRBJ2-3 TRBV18 ASSPAGTLTDTQY
TRBJ2-1 TRBV5-1 ASSSGTLRSYNEQF
TRBJ2-7 TRBV20-1 RQRFTYEQY
TRBJ2-5 TRBV7-9 ASRGAETQY
TRBJ2-4 TRBV4-1 ASSQDKSGAQDIQY
TRBJ1-5 TRBV7-2 ASSLWGGDNQPQH
TRBJ1-1 TRBV9 ASSVAPFNEAF
TRBJ2-5 TRBV5-1 ASSFPGQGGETQY
TRBJ1-1 TRBV21-1 ASSKGDLSPGAEAF
TRBJ1-5 TRBV2 ASSQGYSNQPQH
TRBJ2-3 TRBV4-1 ASRRTSTSGGGYTDTQY
TRBJ1-1 TRBV29-1 SVEDPGTEAF
TRBJ1-6 TRBV2 ASSENRPYNSPLH
TRBJ1-3 TRBV11-2 ASSLARVLSGNTIY
TRBJ1-6 TRBV7-9 ASDDTGNSPLH
TRBJ2-7 TRBV5-5 ASSLSPYEQY
TRBJ1-1 TRBV7-9 ASSYFGNTEAF
TRBJ1-2 TRBV11-2 ATTLVRDRGQGYT
TRBJ2-7 TRBV30 AWSAPHYSTAYEQY
TRBJ2-7 TRBV5-5 ASSRTDVLSYEQY
TRBJ2-5 TRBV6-6 ASSKIDRRGETQY
TRBJ1-6 TRBV30 AWSPSGRSPLH
TRBJ1-5 TRBV2 ASSEAQGSNQPQH
TRBJ2-3 TRBV5-1 ASSYLRDSSTDTQY
- TRBV7-2 ASSFSTSGVYEQY
TRBJ1-1 TRBV18 ASSPHEGGTEAF
TRBJ2-1 TRBV19 ASRWDTSGSEQF
TRBJ2-7 TRBV30 AWSVRELAYEQY
TRBJ2-2 TRBV18 ASSRTGSNTGELF
TRBJ1-2 TRBV5-4 ASSPTPSGTAYGYT
TRBJ2-2 TRBV6-5 ALGLANTGELF
TRBJ2-7 TRBV9 ASSAGMGLSYEQY